This TCR beta chain was sequenced during a study of cytomegalovirus exposure and HLA in healthy donors (dated by TCRdb to 2016 to 2017). Regarding the research as a whole: An earlier analysis of roughly 500 of the donors reported more than 250 Gb of sequence data and roughly 110 million unique TCR beta sequences from about 179 million T cells. About 280 gigabases of sequencing data and around 80 million unique TCR sequences made up an early release that covered approximately 650 HLA-typed donors. HLA typing included class I and class II loci at four-digit resolution. All discovery cohort repertoires had been generated on a single sequencing platform. Of the roughly 400 genotyped donors, about 80% fell in the genetic ancestry cluster associated with self-reported Caucasian donors. A later analysis re-analyzed previously published TCR beta repertoires from 550 to 700 donors and added high-resolution HLA genotyping to study TCR occurrence patterns. The later analysis used no new phenotypic data to find candidate immune exposures, relying instead on TCR beta sequences and their occurrence across donors. The study used immunosequencing to profile the T cell repertoires of under 700 subjects and linked those repertoires to cytomegalovirus serostatus. An earlier analysis of some 600 of the donors applied high-throughput TCR beta sequencing to assess whether each TCR beta V gene segment acted as functional or pseudogenic. A separate validation cohort of about 110 different subjects was used in addition to the roughly 640-subject first cohort. High-throughput TCR immunosequencing, statistical association of individual TCRs with disease status, and machine learning were combined to predict cytomegalovirus infection status. Typing coverage varied by locus: roughly 629-630 donors for A, B, C, DRB1 and DQB1; 522 for DQA1; about 600 for DPA1; under 490 for DPB1. Four to six DR-DQ haplotypes were handled as single units for association and clustering because linkage in the cohort was strong. A later genetic analysis used genome-wide SNP genotypes for 398 of the 666 donors, treating that subset as a discovery cohort. The study aimed to test whether cataloging public T cell receptors could reveal signatures of past pathogen exposure. Among 300 to 500 genotyped donors of the cohort, an average of roughly 230,000 unique TCR beta nucleotide sequences was sequenced per donor, of which approximately 18% were non-productive. Alongside the repertoire data, information on donor age, sex, ethnicity and CMV serostatus was compiled. What the work shows at the level of the full study, not this receptor alone: According to a later genetic analysis, donors in an Asian-associated ancestry cluster had fewer N-insertions in productive TCRs than the roughly 700-donor mean. A later analysis found that most CMV-associated TCR beta chains appeared HLA-restricted, with HLA associations seemingly driven largely by CMV exposure. In an earlier analysis of 587 of the donors, most TCR beta V segments appeared in productive rearrangements about 90% or about 30% of the time, broadly matching IMGT annotations. Because counts were too low, about 18 rarely observed V segments, including chromosome 9 orphons, were left out of the earlier analysis of some 640 of the donors. A few of the identified cytomegalovirus-associated TCR beta chains were confirmed in vitro to be specific for cytomegalovirus antigens. Immune exposure information for the cohort was limited to CMV serostatus. In a later analysis, TCR association rates were found to vary across HLA loci, with the most associated TCRs seen for DRB1 alleles and the fewest for HLA-C alleles. In a later analysis, HLA-associated TCR beta chains were found to be more clonally expanded and to have lower generation probabilities than equally common non-associated chains. The study listed 150 to 200 TCR beta chains as associated with cytomegalovirus. In this cohort, only TCR beta chains were sequenced, and detectable features were limited by the absence of alpha or paired-chain data. Assigning TCR associations to individual alleles was difficult when HLA alleles, especially DR and DQ, strongly co-occurred. Linkage disequilibrium might explain the correlated functional status among segregating V segments, but an unknown experimental factor could not be excluded. In both the original and validation cohorts, the classifier was reported to diagnose cytomegalovirus status with high specificity and sensitivity. A later analysis associated 16,951 TCR beta sequences with specific HLA alleles at a false discovery rate of 0.05. Several of the top co-occurrence clusters appeared to be linked to parvovirus B19, influenza, CMV and Epstein-Barr virus, according to a later analysis. A group of highly shared sequence variants was considered likely to be a technical artifact of the sequencing pipeline. Some IMGT-functional V segments, including TRBV6-2 and TRBV6-3, could not be distinguished by the 87-base-pair reads and were therefore excluded. Presence/absence analyses assumed roughly uniform sequencing depth across donors, an assumption that may not hold. Because HLA typing was unavailable for some donors at each locus, only the typed subset was used in association tests. It was suggested by the authors that the approach could potentially be generalized to other disease states and immunological phenotypes. A later genetic analysis associated a missense DCLRE1C variant with V-gene and J-gene trimming of TCR beta chains, and an independent cohort replicated the association. Most TCR sequences were observed very rarely across donors, whereas some public TCRs were present in many individuals. A further reported finding was that TCR beta sequences accurately predicted the HLA-A and HLA-B alleles for most subjects in the first cohort.

The protocol used for the library was the immunoSEQ multiplex PCR assay. For the multiplex PCR, a mixture combining 60 forward primers for TCR Vbeta segments and 13 reverse primers for TCR Jbeta segments was used. Amplification of the CDR3 region of rearranged TCR beta genes was performed with a multiplex PCR assay on genomic DNA. The amplified TCR beta libraries were sequenced on the Illumina HiSeq System as 87-base-pair reads. From the authors' description of their analysis: In a later analysis, tens of millions of unique TCR beta chains were counted across the approximately 640 repertoires, and around 11 million of these chains were shared by at least two donors. To remove PCR and sequencing errors, raw reads were error-corrected and collapsed into unique sequences using a nearest-neighbor algorithm that merged closely related sequences. To assign V, D and J gene segments, CDR3 sequences were aligned to IMGT reference sequences. For a sequence to be retained, a match of at least six nucleotides was required to both a V gene segment and a J gene segment. A rearrangement counted as productive if the CDR3 had no stop codons and remained in frame with V and J, and every other rearrangement counted as non-productive. CDR3 was defined according to IMGT convention as the region running from the second conserved V-encoded cysteine to the conserved J-encoded phenylalanine. The earlier analysis of approximately 590 of the donors excluded any sequence lacking an unambiguous match to a single V gene segment. An earlier analysis of roughly 590 of the donors called V segments functional above 56.7% productive rearrangements and segregating when the between-donor standard deviation exceeded 5%. A statistical classification framework was built for diagnosing cytomegalovirus status from the catalog of TCR beta chain sequences. A later analysis assigned V and J genes by comparing TCR nucleotide sequences with IMGT/GENE-DB human TR gene sequences. The TCRdist pipeline was used in a later analysis to assign CDR3 sequences and most-parsimonious VDJ recombination scenarios. A later analysis defined each TCR beta chain by its CDR3 amino acid sequence plus V-gene family, and excluded reads lacking a unique V-gene family. To address suspected cross-contamination and a sequencing artifact, a later analysis removed over 500 highly shared, low-generation-probability nucleotide sequences. A later analysis calculated a clonal expansion index for each public chain from normalized within-repertoire ranks of inferred template counts. In a later analysis, generation probabilities were computed with a VDJ recombination model fitted to out-of-frame rearrangements, and the resulting probabilities were checked against IGoR. Hypergeometric tests were used in a later analysis to score TCR-TCR, TCR-HLA and TCR-CMV co-occurrence, with a repertoire-size bias correction applied to the TCR pairs. A later analysis estimated false discovery rates by permuting HLA or CMV assignments 20 times. A later analysis grouped co-occurring TCRs with DBSCAN, adding TCRdist sequence similarity when clustering within HLA-allele-positive subsets. Co-occurrence clustering excluded repertoires with fewer than 30,000 or more than 120,000 public chains, plus five with anomalous nucleotide sharing. In its TCRdb copy, this immuneACCESS table keeps in-frame sequences only and misses some clones. Where compared with another copy, unresolved V genes explain less than half of these, and the others have no known cause. Clonal size and the V and J genes are those of that table, whereas D and trimming came from the DNA. This sample gives approximately 92,000 clones in total; approximately 71% of them show up just once. 2.5% to 3% of the sample rests with the top ten.

The cohort was made up of 500 to 850 healthy bone marrow donors. At the time of sampling, all cohort members were nominally healthy, though unrecorded immune exposures were likely present. The donor was CMV seronegative and was included in the group of several hundred seronegative cohort members. A peripheral blood sample was collected from each donor, and TCR beta sequencing was performed on peripheral blood mononuclear cells. Genomic DNA was extracted from the blood cell samples with the Qiagen DNeasy Blood Extraction Kit. Comment on this clone: This receptor's antigen is unknown. There are no base qualities to consult, and no much larger clone falls within one base.

The germline V gene supplies CDR1 SQVTM and CDR2 ANQGSEA. From its cysteine to its phenylalanine, the CDR3 spans 15 amino acids. The sequence is cut down to CDR3 DNA, 45 bases in frame from base 1. Deletion took 2 bases off V and 0 bases off J, with a span of 12 bases between the germline ends. The sequence was obtained from a man aged 50 to 60 in good health and CMV-seronegative. This chain joins TRBV29-1 to TRBJ2-3; TRBD2 might be the D gene, on 5 matching bases. Sequencing was carried out using PBMCs. The DNA is TGCAGCGTTGAAAGGAGGCAGGATAGCACAGATACGCAGTATTTT. Translated, it gives CSVERRQDSTDTQYF.